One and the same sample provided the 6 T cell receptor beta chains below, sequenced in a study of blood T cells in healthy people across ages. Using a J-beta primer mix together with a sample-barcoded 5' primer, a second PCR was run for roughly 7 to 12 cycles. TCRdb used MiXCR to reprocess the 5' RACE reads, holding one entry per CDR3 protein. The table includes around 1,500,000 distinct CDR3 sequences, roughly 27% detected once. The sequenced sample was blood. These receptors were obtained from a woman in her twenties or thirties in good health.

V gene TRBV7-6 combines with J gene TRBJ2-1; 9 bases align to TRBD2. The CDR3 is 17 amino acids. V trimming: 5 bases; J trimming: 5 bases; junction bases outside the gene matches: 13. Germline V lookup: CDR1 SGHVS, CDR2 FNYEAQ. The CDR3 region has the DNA TGTGCCAGCAGCCCTCACCCCCTGCGGACTAGCGACAATGAGCAGTTCTTC. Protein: CASSPHPLRTSDNEQFF.

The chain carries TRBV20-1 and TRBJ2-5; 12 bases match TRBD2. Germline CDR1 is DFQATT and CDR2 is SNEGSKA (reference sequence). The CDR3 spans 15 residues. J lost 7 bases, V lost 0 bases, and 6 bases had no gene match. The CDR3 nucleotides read TGCAGTGCTAGAGACACTAGCGGGAGGCCAGGGACCCAGTACTTC. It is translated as CSARDTSGRPGTQYF.

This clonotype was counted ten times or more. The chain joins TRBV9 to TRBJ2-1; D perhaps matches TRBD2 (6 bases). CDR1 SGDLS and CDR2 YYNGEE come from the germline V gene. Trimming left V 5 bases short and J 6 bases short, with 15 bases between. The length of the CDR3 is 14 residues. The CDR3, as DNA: TGTGCCAGCAGTGAGTCTAGCGCCTTCAATGAGCAGTTCTTC. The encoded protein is CASSESSAFNEQFF.

In DNA, the CDR3 is TGTGCCAGCAGCTTAGGGATAGTCCGTGAGACCCAGTACTTC. Translated: CASSLGIVRETQYF. The chain combines TRBV7-2 with TRBJ2-5; D unresolved. The germline V and J ends were trimmed by 1 base and 5 bases, with 11 bases remaining between them. This CDR3 has 14 amino acids. Germline CDR1 reads SGHTA; CDR2 reads FQGNSA.

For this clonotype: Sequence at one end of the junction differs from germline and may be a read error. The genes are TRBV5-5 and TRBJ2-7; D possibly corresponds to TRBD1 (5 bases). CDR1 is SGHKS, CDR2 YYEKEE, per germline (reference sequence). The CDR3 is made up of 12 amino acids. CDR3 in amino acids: CASAQGSYDQYF. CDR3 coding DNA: TGTGCCAGCGCCCAGGGTTCCTACGATCAGTACTTC.

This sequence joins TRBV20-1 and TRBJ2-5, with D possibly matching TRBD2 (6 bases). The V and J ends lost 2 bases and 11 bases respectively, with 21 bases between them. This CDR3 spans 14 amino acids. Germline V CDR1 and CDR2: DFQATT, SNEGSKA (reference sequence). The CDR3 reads CSARLGAGTGEQYF. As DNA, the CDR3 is TGCAGTGCTAGACTAGGGGCAGGGACGGGGGAGCAGTACTTC.